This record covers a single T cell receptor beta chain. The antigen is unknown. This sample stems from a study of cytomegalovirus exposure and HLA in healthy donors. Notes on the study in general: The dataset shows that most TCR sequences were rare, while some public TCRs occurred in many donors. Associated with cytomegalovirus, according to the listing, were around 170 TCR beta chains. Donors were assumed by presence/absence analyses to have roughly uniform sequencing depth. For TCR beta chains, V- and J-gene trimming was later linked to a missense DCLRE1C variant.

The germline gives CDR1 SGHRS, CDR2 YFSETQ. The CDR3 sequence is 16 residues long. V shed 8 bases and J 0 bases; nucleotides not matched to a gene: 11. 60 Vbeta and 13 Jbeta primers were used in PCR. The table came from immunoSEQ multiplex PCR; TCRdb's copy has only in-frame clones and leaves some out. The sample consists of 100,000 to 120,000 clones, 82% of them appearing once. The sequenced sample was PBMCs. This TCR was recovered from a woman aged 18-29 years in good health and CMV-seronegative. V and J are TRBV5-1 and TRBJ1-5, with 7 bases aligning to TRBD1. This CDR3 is CARLQGTIGSNQPQHF. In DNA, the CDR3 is TGCGCCAGGTTACAGGGGACGATTGGTAGCAATCAGCCCCAGCATTTT.